Presented here are 23 T cell receptor beta chains from one specimen sequenced in a study of T cells in Graves' hyperthyroidism and ophthalmopathy. Amplified TCR beta CDR3 regions derived from RNA transcripts. HTBI primers were employed in a first-round RT-PCR of the TCR CDR3. TCRdb analysed the multiplex PCR reads with MiXCR anew, one entry per CDR3 protein. The repertoire holds 500,000 to 750,000 distinct CDR3 sequences, with 15% to 17% as singletons. Sequenced input: blood. These receptors were collected from a woman under 40 with Graves' hyperthyroidism.

The V call is TRBV6-1, the J call TRBJ1-4; 12 bases are shared with TRBD1. Germline CDR1 MNHNS, CDR2 SASEGT. With 6 bases clipped from V and 7 bases from J, the junction kept 12 bases outside the gene matches. The CDR3 covers 17 residues. CDR3 amino acids: CASSSKAGTGGSEKLFF. Here the CDR3 DNA reads TGTGCCAGCAGCTCCAAGGCCGGGACAGGGGGCTCTGAAAAACTGTTTTTT.

This clonotype appeared a few times. This sequence joins TRBV6-5 and TRBJ2-2; D uncertain. The CDR3 has 15 amino acids. CDR1 and CDR2 from the germline V gene are MNHEY and SVGAGI. V lost 0 bases and J 4 bases, leaving 9 bases between the germline ends. The CDR3 spells CASSYSKASTGELFF. CDR3 sequence (DNA): TGTGCCAGCAGTTACTCCAAGGCTAGCACCGGGGAGCTGTTTTTT.

This clonotype was seen repeatedly, ten times or more. The chain couples TRBV6-1 to TRBJ2-7; no clear D. Germline lookup yields CDR1 MNHNS and CDR2 SASEGT. This CDR3 has 12 amino acids. The V end was cut by 8 bases, the J end by 3 bases, with 11 bases between. In DNA, the CDR3 is TGTGCCAGCGGCCGCGGATACTACGAGCAGTACTTC. Its protein product is CASGRGYYEQYF.

Notes on this clonotype: Being one base from a much bigger clone, this may be a read error. The CDR3 spells CASIPTGTSLSTDTQYF. DNA of the CDR3: TGTGCCAGCATTCCGACCGGGACATCTCTAAGCACAGATACGCAGTATTTT. This chain connects TRBV7-2 to TRBJ2-3; D is perhaps TRBD1 (6 bases). CDR1 is SGHTA and CDR2 is FQGNSA in the germline V gene. V was clipped by 7 bases and J by 0 bases, with 20 bases between them. The CDR3 spans 17 residues.

This clonotype was seen many times. The genes are TRBV18 and TRBJ2-5, with 8 nucleotides matching TRBD2. Per the germline V gene, CDR1 is KGHSH and CDR2 is LQKENI. The trim removed 6 bases at V and 5 bases at J, leaving 5 bases unmatched. The CDR3 spans 13 residues. CDR3 amino acids: CASSPPGGETQYF. The CDR3 DNA is TGTGCCAGCTCCCCTCCGGGGGGGGAGACCCAGTACTTC.

This sequence joins TRBV6-5 and TRBJ2-2; D not certain. CDR3 length: 16 amino acids. The V gene's germline CDR1 is MNHEY and CDR2 SVGAGI. V lost 0 bases, J lost 1 base, and 9 bases lay in between. The CDR3 DNA is TGTGCCAGCAGTTACTCGCGGAGACAGAACACCGGGGAGCTGTTTTTT. Translating it yields CASSYSRRQNTGELFF.

This clonotype occurred many times. The chain combines TRBV27 with TRBJ1-5, with D possibly matching TRBD1 (5 bases). The CDR3 length is 14 residues. The germline CDR1 and CDR2 sequences are MNHEY and SMNVEV (reference sequence). Trimming removed 1 base from V and 5 bases from J, with 9 bases in between. CDR3 in DNA: TGTGCCAGCAGTTTATATACAGGAGATCAGCCCCAGCATTTT. It translates to CASSLYTGDQPQHF.

This chain joins TRBV4-3 and TRBJ2-2; either TRBD1 or TRBD2 may supply D (5 bases each). Trimming pared 2 bases from V and 1 base from J, leaving 11 bases between. This CDR3 is 16 amino acids long. In germline, CDR1 is LGHNA, CDR2 YSLEER. As DNA, the CDR3 is TGCGCCAGCAGCCAATCCGGGACGCAGAACACCGGGGAGCTGTTTTTT. Amino acid sequence: CASSQSGTQNTGELFF.

This clonotype has a handful of counts. The chain uses TRBV14 and TRBJ2-6, with 11 bases matching TRBD2. The CDR3 extends over 17 amino acids. Germline lookup yields CDR1 SGHDN and CDR2 FVKESK. V lost 5 bases, J lost 1 base, and 4 bases stayed unmatched. The CDR3 reads CASSKTSGRSGANVLTF. For the CDR3, the DNA is TGTGCCAGCAGCAAAACTAGCGGGAGATCTGGGGCCAACGTCCTGACTTTC.

The chain recombines TRBV27 with TRBJ2-4, with D unresolved. Germline CDR1 MNHEY, CDR2 SMNVEV (reference sequence). V was shortened by 0 bases and J by 8 bases, with 11 bases between the two germline ends. The CDR3 extends over 14 amino acids. The CDR3 loop reads CASSLSGKWDIQYF. The CDR3 DNA follows: TGTGCCAGCAGTTTATCAGGGAAATGGGACATTCAGTACTTC.

This clonotype was counted a few times. The chain joins TRBV7-3 to TRBJ2-1, with D unclear. The V end lost 0 bases, the J end lost 2 bases, and 8 bases lay between the germline ends. Germline CDR1 is SGHTA and CDR2 is FQGTGA. This CDR3 is built from 15 residues. The CDR3 bases are TGTGCCAGCAGCTTAACCCATAGCCCCTACAATGAGCAGTTCTTC. Residues: CASSLTHSPYNEQFF.

In this sample, this clonotype turned up a few times. This chain joins TRBV6-1 and TRBJ2-7; 10 bases line up with TRBD1. The CDR3 has 15 residues. V lost 5 bases to trimming and J lost 2 bases; unmatched junction nucleotides: 6. The germline V gene encodes CDR1 MNHNS and CDR2 SASEGT. The CDR3 reads CASSWGQGIPYEQYF. The CDR3 DNA sequence: TGTGCCAGCAGTTGGGGACAGGGGATCCCCTACGAGCAGTACTTC.

This clonotype was seen ten or more times. This chain connects TRBV7-2 to TRBJ2-1; 11 positions agree with TRBD2. The CDR3 extends over 21 amino acids. Losses at the gene ends were 2 bases for V and 0 bases for J; bases not matched to a gene: 15. Per the germline V gene, CDR1 is SGHTA and CDR2 is FQGNSA. Here the CDR3 DNA reads TGTGCCAGCAGCTTAATAACTAGCGGGAGACACACAATTCGCTCCTACAATGAGCAGTTCTTC. Translating it yields CASSLITSGRHTIRSYNEQFF.

This clonotype was counted many times. The chain couples TRBV30 to TRBJ1-5; D is uncertain. CDR3 length: 12 amino acids. CDR1 and CDR2 from the germline V gene are GTSNPN and SVGIG (reference sequence). V lost 2 bases, J lost 1 base, and 3 bases lay in between. CDR3 sequence: CAWSQSNQPQHF. CDR3 bases: TGTGCCTGGAGTCAGAGCAATCAGCCCCAGCATTTT.

This clonotype was observed at least ten times. This sequence joins TRBV3-1 and TRBJ2-7, with TRBD2 identical over 10 bases. Trimming at V came to 4 bases and at J to 0 bases, leaving 3 bases not matched to a gene. Germline lookup yields CDR1 LGHDT and CDR2 YNNKEL (reference sequence). This CDR3 region has 15 residues. In DNA form, the CDR3 reads TGTGCCAGCAGCCTAAGCGGGAGGGCCTCCTACGAGCAGTACTTC. It encodes CASSLSGRASYEQYF.

The sample holds many counts of this clonotype. The chain uses TRBV24-1 and TRBJ1-1, with 7 bases fitting TRBD1. The CDR3 covers 13 residues. The V segment lost 8 bases and the J segment 1 base; nucleotides outside the gene matches: 3. Germline V lookup: CDR1 KGHDR, CDR2 SFDVKD. In DNA, the CDR3 is TGTGCCACCAAGGACAGGAGGAACACTGAAGCTTTCTTT. It is translated as CATKDRRNTEAFF.

This clonotype appeared a few times. DNA of the CDR3: TGTGCCAGCGGGGGACTGAGGGACAGCACCGAGAATGAGCAGTTCTTC. Its translation: CASGGLRDSTENEQFF. The V call is TRBV6-4, the J call TRBJ2-1; tentative D call: TRBD1 (7 bases). With 8 bases removed from V and 7 bases from J, the gap between germline ends came to 24 bases. The CDR3 has 16 residues. In germline, CDR1 is MRHNA, CDR2 SNTAGT.

This clonotype was seen at least ten times. The rearrangement joins TRBV5-4 to TRBJ1-1; maybe TRBD1 (6 bases). V dropped 0 bases and J dropped 0 bases, with 12 bases sitting between them. Germline V gene sequence: CDR1 SGHNT, CDR2 YYREEE (reference sequence). The CDR3 is 16 amino acids. The CDR3 protein is CASSLGRGRLNTEAFF. In DNA form, the CDR3 reads TGTGCCAGCAGCTTGGGGCGGGGGCGGCTGAACACTGAAGCTTTCTTT.

The rearrangement uses TRBV5-1 and TRBJ1-4; 8 bases line up with TRBD1. Germline V gene data show CDR1 as SGHRS and CDR2 as YFSETQ. The CDR3 is made up of 16 amino acids. V shed 2 bases and J 0 bases; nucleotides not matched to a gene: 3. CDR3 coding DNA: TGCGCCAGCAGCTTAGGACAGGGAACAACTAATGAAAAACTGTTTTTT. This codes for CASSLGQGTTNEKLFF.

This clonotype was seen at least ten times. The rearrangement links TRBV28 to TRBJ2-7, with 9 bases that match TRBD1. The CDR3 spans 16 residues. The V and J ends lost 3 bases and 1 base, in that order; junction bases with no gene match: 7. Looked up from germline, CDR1 is MDHEN and CDR2 is SYDVKM. The CDR3 sequence is CASSFLRQGGSYEQYF. The DNA of the CDR3 is TGTGCCAGCAGTTTTCTCCGACAGGGGGGATCCTACGAGCAGTACTTC.

This clonotype was picked up many times. The V call is TRBV20-1, the J call TRBJ2-7; D call uncertain. The CDR3 extends over 11 amino acids. Germline-derived CDR1 and CDR2 are DFQATT and SNEGSKA (reference sequence). Trimming stripped 5 bases from V and 4 bases from J, with 9 bases between. The chain's CDR3 is CSAPLEYEQYF. The CDR3 DNA reads as TGCAGTGCTCCTCTAGAATACGAGCAGTACTTC.

There are many counts of this clonotype. This chain joins TRBV5-1 and TRBJ2-7, with D perhaps TRBD2 (6 bases). Per the germline V gene, CDR1 is SGHRS and CDR2 is YFSETQ. The CDR3 has 14 residues. V was clipped by 1 base and J by 6 bases, with 14 bases between them. DNA of the CDR3: TGCGCCAGCAGCTTGTATACGGGAGTCGGCGAGCAGTACTTC. It codes for CASSLYTGVGEQYF.

This clonotype was recorded a few times. This sequence joins TRBV5-1 and TRBJ2-1; 7 positions agree with TRBD2. Germline V CDR1 and CDR2: SGHRS, YFSETQ. V gave up 5 bases and J gave up 4 bases; unmatched junction bases: 12. The CDR3 has 16 amino acids. The DNA of the CDR3 is TGCGCCAGCAGTCTAGGGGCAGCGGGAAGTTACAATGAGCAGTTCTTC. Amino acid sequence: CASSLGAAGSYNEQFF.